The 30 T cell receptor beta chains listed next were all sequenced from one sample in a study of CD8 T cells in Susac syndrome. With random hexamers, roughly 0.5 to 1 ug RNA was reverse transcribed. MiXCR, run by TCRdb on the immunoSEQ multiplex PCR reads, gives a single entry per CDR3 protein. The sample comprises fewer than 200,000 distinct CDR3 sequences, less than 95% of which are singletons, and 0.085% to 0.12% rests with the top ten. The sample comprised CD4+ T cells from PBMCs. These receptors were collected from a human donor in good health.

CDR3 sequence reads: CASSPSAGGAGETQYF. The CDR3 DNA is TGTGCCAGCTCACCATCGGCAGGGGGCGCAGGGGAGACCCAGTACTTC. The V gene is TRBV18, the J gene TRBJ2-5; 8 positions agree with TRBD1. Germline V lookup: CDR1 KGHSH, CDR2 LQKENI. V was clipped by 2 bases and J by 5 bases; unmatched bases: 10. The length of the CDR3 is 16 residues.

The V call is TRBV9, the J call TRBJ2-5; 9 nucleotides line up with TRBD2. The CDR3 runs to 16 residues. CDR1 and CDR2 from the germline V gene are SGDLS and YYNGEE. Germline trimming cut 2 bases from V and 5 bases from J; bases unmatched to any gene: 10. Here the CDR3 DNA reads TGTGCCAGCAGCGTTGCTAGCGGGAATCGAGGGGAGACCCAGTACTTC. It codes for CASSVASGNRGETQYF.

The CDR3 loop reads CSVCVAVDSYEQYF. CDR3 sequence (DNA): TGCAGCGTTTGCGTAGCGGTGGACTCCTACGAGCAGTACTTC. This rearrangement joins TRBV29-1 to TRBJ2-7; tentatively, D is TRBD2 (6 bases). The CDR3 runs 14 residues. Looked up from germline, CDR1 is SQVTM and CDR2 is ANQGSEA. Trimming removed 5 bases from V and 0 bases from J, with 14 bases in between.

V and J are TRBV20-1 and TRBJ2-7, with a weak D call TRBD2 (5 bases). CDR3 length: 12 amino acids. Trimming removed 3 bases at V and 2 bases at J, with 8 bases between. Germline lookup yields CDR1 DFQATT and CDR2 SNEGSKA (reference sequence). The CDR3 nucleotides are TGCAGTGCTAGCGGGATTACCTACGAGCAGTACTTC. Protein sequence: CSASGITYEQYF.

The DNA for the CDR3 is TGTGCCACCAGAAAGGGCAGGGGGTATGGCTACACCTTC. Translation: CATRKGRGYGYTF. The chain combines TRBV15 with TRBJ1-2; the match to TRBD1 covers 7 bases. CDR3 size: 13 residues. With V trimmed by 6 bases and J by 5 bases, 6 bases remained unmatched. CDR1 is LNHNV, CDR2 YYDKDF, per germline (reference sequence). The full variable domain, with the rest looked up from reference TRBV15 and TRBJ1-2, is DAMVIQNPRYQVTQFGKPVTLSCSQTLNHNVMYWYQQKSSQAPKLLFHYYDKDFNNEADTPDNFQSRRPNTSFCFLDIRSPGLGDTAMYLCATRKGRGYGYTFGSGTRLTVV.

This clonotype was recorded once. The rearrangement links TRBV11-2 to TRBJ2-1; D gene ambiguous. Germline V CDR1 and CDR2: SGHAT, FQNNGV. The CDR3 consists of 14 residues. V shed 3 bases and J shed 7 bases, with 13 bases lying between them. In nucleotides, the CDR3 is TGTGCCAGCAGCTTTATAGTCACGGTTAATGAGCAGTTCTTC. Translated: CASSFIVTVNEQFF.

This chain joins TRBV30 and TRBJ1-5; D gene uncertain. Per the germline V gene, CDR1 is GTSNPN and CDR2 is SVGIG (reference sequence). The CDR3 extends over 13 amino acids. Trimming shortened V by 0 bases and J by 5 bases, and 8 bases separated the two germline ends. The CDR3: CAWSVERDQPQHF. CDR3 bases: TGTGCCTGGAGTGTAGAAAGGGATCAGCCCCAGCATTTT.

This clonotype was seen a few times. This chain links TRBV12-3 or TRBV12-4 with TRBJ2-7, with 11 bases identical to TRBD2. V was clipped by 5 bases and J by 1 base; unmatched bases: 4. This CDR3 comprises 15 residues. CDR3 in DNA: TGTGCCAGCAGTCGAACTAGCGGGAGATCCTACGAGCAGTACTTC. It codes for CASSRTSGRSYEQYF.

The chain is built from TRBV6-6 and TRBJ1-2; tentatively, D is TRBD1 (6 bases). Germline CDR1 and CDR2: MNHNY and SVGAGI (reference sequence). Trimming removed 5 bases from V and 8 bases from J, with 18 bases in between. The CDR3 has 14 amino acids. The CDR3 region has the DNA TGTGCCAGCAGTCGCCTCGACAGGAGTAGAGGCTACACCTTC. Translated: CASSRLDRSRGYTF.

The chain links TRBV13 to TRBJ2-1; 10 bases line up with TRBD2. The CDR3 length is 15 residues. Germline loops: CDR1 PRHDT, CDR2 FYEKMQ (reference sequence). After removal of 4 bases from V and 6 bases from J, the junction contained 6 bases not matched to a gene. The chain's CDR3 is CASSSLAGVPNEQFF. The CDR3 DNA is TGTGCCAGCAGCTCTCTAGCGGGAGTCCCCAATGAGCAGTTCTTC.

The V gene is TRBV7-2, the J gene TRBJ2-5; TRBD1 is a possible D gene (5 bases). This CDR3 has 12 residues. Trimming shortened V by 5 bases and J by 5 bases, and 9 bases separated the two germline ends. Germline-derived CDR1 and CDR2 are SGHTA and FQGNSA. This CDR3 is CASSKGAETQYF. The DNA for the CDR3 is TGTGCCAGCAGCAAAGGGGCTGAGACCCAGTACTTC.

V usage is TRBV15 and J usage is TRBJ1-2; a possible D gene is TRBD1 (5 bases). V lost 0 bases, J lost 5 bases, and 10 bases lay in between. Germline V CDR1 and CDR2: LNHNV, YYDKDF (reference sequence). The CDR3 covers 14 residues. Here the CDR3 reads CATSRDLTEYGYTF. The CDR3 DNA is TGTGCCACCAGCAGAGATCTGACAGAGTATGGCTACACCTTC.

V usage is TRBV6-2 or TRBV6-3 and J usage is TRBJ1-1; D is undetermined. Per the germline V gene, CDR1 is MNHEY and CDR2 is SVGEGT. The CDR3 runs 11 residues. The V end was cut by 5 bases, the J end by 3 bases, with 4 bases between. In DNA, the CDR3 is TGTGCCAGCAGTATCCACACTGAAGCTTTCTTT. Amino acids: CASSIHTEAFF.

This chain links TRBV28 with TRBJ2-6; no definite D call. CDR1 and CDR2 from the germline V gene are MDHEN and SYDVKM. V dropped 7 bases and J dropped 0 bases, with 13 bases sitting between them. The CDR3 is made up of 16 amino acids. The CDR3 loop is CASKASLSSGANVLTF. The CDR3 DNA sequence: TGTGCCAGCAAGGCCTCATTGAGCTCTGGGGCCAACGTCCTGACTTTC.

The chain is built from TRBV2 and TRBJ2-1; D is ambiguous. The ends were cut back, 6 bases at V and 8 bases at J, with 8 bases in the middle. CDR1 and CDR2 (germline): SNHLY, FYNNEI. There are 11 residues in the CDR3. CDR3 DNA sequence: TGTGCCAGCAGCGCCGGATATGAGCAGTTCTTC. It encodes CASSAGYEQFF.

This chain connects TRBV18 to TRBJ1-5; tentative D call: TRBD1 (6 bases). In germline, CDR1 is KGHSH, CDR2 LQKENI. There are 14 residues in the CDR3. V was cut by 3 bases and J by 10 bases, with 16 bases left in between. The CDR3 DNA is TGTGCCAGCTCACCTACGGACAGATTTTTCCCCCAGCATTTT. This translates into CASSPTDRFFPQHF.

The chain combines TRBV20-1 with TRBJ2-3; 16 bases line up with TRBD2. The CDR3 covers 15 residues. Germline CDR1 is DFQATT and CDR2 is SNEGSKA (reference sequence). With 3 bases clipped from V and 5 bases from J, the junction kept 2 bases outside the gene matches. The CDR3 here is CSARGLAGGGDTQYF. The CDR3 DNA sequence: TGCAGTGCTAGGGGACTAGCGGGAGGGGGAGATACGCAGTATTTT.

This chain connects TRBV7-3 to TRBJ2-7; D is unclear. This CDR3 is 13 amino acids long. Trimming removed 5 bases from V and 1 base from J, with 9 bases in between. The germline gives CDR1 SGHTA, CDR2 FQGTGA. The CDR3 DNA reads as TGTGCCAGCAGCCCGACGGCATCCTACGAGCAGTACTTC. Protein sequence: CASSPTASYEQYF.

This sequence joins TRBV7-2 and TRBJ2-3; the D gene is possibly TRBD2 (6 bases). In germline, CDR1 is SGHTA, CDR2 FQGNSA. Trimming left V 3 bases short and J 9 bases short, with 10 bases between. The CDR3 extends over 12 amino acids. This chain's CDR3 is CASSFGRGTQYF. The CDR3 bases are TGTGCCAGCAGCTTCGGCCGGGGGACGCAGTATTTT.

The rearrangement joins TRBV4-3 to TRBJ1-5; D is perhaps TRBD1 (6 bases). The CDR3 extends over 15 amino acids. V was pared by 3 bases and J by 2 bases, with 11 bases between. Germline V gene data show CDR1 as LGHNA and CDR2 as YSLEER. The chain's CDR3 is CASSQGAGGNQPQHF. The CDR3 DNA sequence: TGCGCCAGCAGCCAGGGGGCGGGAGGCAATCAGCCCCAGCATTTT.

V and J are TRBV21-1 and TRBJ1-2. TRBV21-1 is a pseudogene. This CDR3 has 14 amino acids. The chain's CDR3 is CASSTKGPLGGYTF. The DNA for the CDR3 is TGTGCCAGCAGCACCAAAGGGCCACTAGGGGGCTACACCTTC.

J is TRBJ2-6 and V is TRBV3-1; unclear D gene. In germline, CDR1 is LGHDT, CDR2 YNNKEL (reference sequence). The germline V and J ends were trimmed by 4 bases and 4 bases, with 11 bases remaining between them. This CDR3 contains 15 residues. This CDR3 reads CASSPVLAGANVLTF. The DNA for the CDR3 is TGTGCCAGCAGCCCGGTCCTTGCGGGGGCCAACGTCCTGACTTTC.

The chain uses TRBV20-1 and TRBJ2-1; D may match TRBD1 or TRBD2 (7 bases each). The CDR3 is made up of 13 amino acids. Trimming left V 7 bases short and J 5 bases short, with 15 bases between. CDR1 is DFQATT, CDR2 SNEGSKA, per germline (reference sequence). CDR3 coding DNA: TGCAGTGTCCCAGGGGGGGGTCACAATGAGCAGTTCTTC. Its translation: CSVPGGGHNEQFF.

Regarding this clonotype: Relative to the germline gene, one junction end is altered; a read error may explain this. This sequence joins TRBV2 and TRBJ2-7; 10 nucleotides align to TRBD1. Germline CDR1 is SNHLY and CDR2 is FYNNEI. This CDR3 spans 15 amino acids. CDR3 DNA sequence: TGTGCCAGCAGCGAAGGGACAGGGGTTCCCTACGAGCAGTACTTC. Its translation is CASSEGTGVPYEQYF.

The chain links TRBV6-6 to TRBJ2-1; 10 bases map to TRBD2. There are 16 residues in the CDR3. With 6 bases clipped from V and 6 bases from J, the junction kept 11 bases outside the gene matches. The germline V gene encodes CDR1 MNHNY and CDR2 SVGAGI (reference sequence). The CDR3: CASSPQLAGKGNEQFF. CDR3 nucleotide sequence: TGTGCCAGCAGCCCACAACTAGCGGGAAAGGGCAATGAGCAGTTCTTC.

In nucleotides, the CDR3 is TGCAGCGTTGAAGCTGGCAGGGCCAGCTCCTACAATGAGCAGTTCTTC. Protein: CSVEAGRASSYNEQFF. V is TRBV29-1 and J is TRBJ2-1; perhaps TRBD1 as D (5 bases). The V end lost 1 base, the J end lost 0 bases, and 13 bases lay between the germline ends. The CDR3 is 16 residues long. Germline CDR1 and CDR2: SQVTM and ANQGSEA.

This clonotype has just one count. The chain is built from TRBV4-2 and TRBJ1-4; TRBD1 is a possible D gene (5 bases). Germline values: CDR1 LGHNA, CDR2 YNFKEQ. With 0 bases removed from V and 5 bases from J, the gap between germline ends came to 13 bases. This CDR3 is 16 amino acids long. The CDR3 region is CASSQDGAARNEKLFF. The CDR3 DNA reads as TGTGCCAGCAGCCAAGATGGGGCGGCCAGGAATGAAAAACTGTTTTTT.

The chain has TRBV12-3 or TRBV12-4 and TRBJ2-3; D is ambiguous. The CDR3 contains 13 residues. The V end lost 6 bases, the J end lost 4 bases, and 11 bases lay between the germline ends. The CDR3 protein is CASSQVGADTQYF. CDR3 in DNA: TGTGCCAGCAGCCAAGTTGGGGCAGATACGCAGTATTTT.

This chain links TRBV29-1 with TRBJ2-5; possible D gene TRBD1, 5 bases. This CDR3 has 13 amino acids. Germline CDR1 and CDR2: SQVTM and ANQGSEA. V lost 4 bases and J 2 bases, leaving 11 bases between the germline ends. CDR3 amino acids: CSVGIAGQETQYF. The CDR3 DNA sequence: TGCAGCGTTGGGATCGCAGGGCAAGAGACCCAGTACTTC.

V gene TRBV3-1 combines with J gene TRBJ2-3; D call uncertain. This CDR3 has 14 amino acids. CDR1 LGHDT and CDR2 YNNKEL come from the germline V gene (reference sequence). The ends were cut back, 3 bases at V and 0 bases at J, with 7 bases in the middle. The CDR3 sequence: CASSHAKSTDTQYF. In DNA form, the CDR3 reads TGTGCCAGCAGCCATGCAAAGAGCACAGATACGCAGTATTTT.